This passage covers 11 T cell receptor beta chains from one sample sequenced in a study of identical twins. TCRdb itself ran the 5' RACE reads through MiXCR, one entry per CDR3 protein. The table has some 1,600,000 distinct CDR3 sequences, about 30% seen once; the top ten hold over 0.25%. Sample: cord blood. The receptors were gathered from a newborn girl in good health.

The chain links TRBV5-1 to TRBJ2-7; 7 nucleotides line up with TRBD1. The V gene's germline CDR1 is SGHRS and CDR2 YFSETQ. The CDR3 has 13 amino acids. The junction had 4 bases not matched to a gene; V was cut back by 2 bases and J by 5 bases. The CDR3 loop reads CASSLKTGNEQYF. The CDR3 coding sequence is TGCGCCAGCAGCTTAAAGACAGGGAACGAGCAGTACTTC.

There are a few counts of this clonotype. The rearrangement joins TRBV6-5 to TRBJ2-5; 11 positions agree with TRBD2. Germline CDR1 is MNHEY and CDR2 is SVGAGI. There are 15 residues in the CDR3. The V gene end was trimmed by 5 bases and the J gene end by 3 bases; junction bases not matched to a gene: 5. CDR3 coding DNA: TGTGCCAGCAGTATGGGACTAGCGGAGGAAGAGACCCAGTACTTC. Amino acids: CASSMGLAEEETQYF.

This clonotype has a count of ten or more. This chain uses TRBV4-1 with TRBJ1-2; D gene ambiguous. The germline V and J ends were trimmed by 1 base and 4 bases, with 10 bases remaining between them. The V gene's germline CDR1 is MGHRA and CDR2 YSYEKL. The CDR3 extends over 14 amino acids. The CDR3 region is CASSQAIGGYGYTF. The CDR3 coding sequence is TGCGCCAGCAGCCAAGCGATAGGAGGCTATGGCTACACCTTC.

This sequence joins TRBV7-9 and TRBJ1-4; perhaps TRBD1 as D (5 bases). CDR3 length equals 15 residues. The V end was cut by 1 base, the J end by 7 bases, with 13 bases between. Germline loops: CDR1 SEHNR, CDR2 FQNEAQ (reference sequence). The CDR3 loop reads CASSLVAAGSEKLFF. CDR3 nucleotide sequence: TGTGCCAGCAGCTTAGTAGCGGCAGGGAGTGAAAAACTGTTTTTT.

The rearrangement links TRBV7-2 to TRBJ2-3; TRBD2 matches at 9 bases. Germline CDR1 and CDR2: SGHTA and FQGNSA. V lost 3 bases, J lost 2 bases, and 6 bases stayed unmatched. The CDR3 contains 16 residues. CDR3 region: CASSFGTSFSTDTQYF. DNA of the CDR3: TGTGCCAGCAGCTTCGGGACTAGCTTCTCCACAGATACGCAGTATTTT.

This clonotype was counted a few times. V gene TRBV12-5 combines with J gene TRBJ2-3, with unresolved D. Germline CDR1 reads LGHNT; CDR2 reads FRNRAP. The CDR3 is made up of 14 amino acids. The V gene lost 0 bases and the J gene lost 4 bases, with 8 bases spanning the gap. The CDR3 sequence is CASGLVGASDTQYF. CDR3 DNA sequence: TGTGCTAGTGGTTTGGTCGGAGCCTCAGATACGCAGTATTTT.

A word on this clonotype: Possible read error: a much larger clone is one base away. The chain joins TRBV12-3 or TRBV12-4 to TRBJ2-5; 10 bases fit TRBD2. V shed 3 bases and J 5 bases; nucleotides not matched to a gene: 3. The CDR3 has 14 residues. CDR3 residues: CASSLTSGYETQYF. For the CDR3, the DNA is TGTGCCAGCAGTTTGACTAGCGGGTATGAGACCCAGTACTTC.

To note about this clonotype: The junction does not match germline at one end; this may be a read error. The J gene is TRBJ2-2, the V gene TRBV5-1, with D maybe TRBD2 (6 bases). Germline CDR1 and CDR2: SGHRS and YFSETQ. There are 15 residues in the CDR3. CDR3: CASSPPRGFTGGLFF. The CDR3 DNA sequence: TGCGCCAGCAGCCCTCCCCGGGGGTTCACCGGGGGGCTGTTTTTT.

CDR3: CSARDGENEQYF. CDR3 DNA: TGCAGTGCTAGAGATGGCGAGAATGAGCAGTACTTC. The chain recombines TRBV20-1 with TRBJ2-5; D remains unclear. Germline V gene lookup returns CDR1 DFQATT and CDR2 SNEGSKA (reference sequence). Between the trimmed V and J ends, which lost 0 bases and 11 bases, there was a span of 13 bases. The CDR3 contains 12 residues.

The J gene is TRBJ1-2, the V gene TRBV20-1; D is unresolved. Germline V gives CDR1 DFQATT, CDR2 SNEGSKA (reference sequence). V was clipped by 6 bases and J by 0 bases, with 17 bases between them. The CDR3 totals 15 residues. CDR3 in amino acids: CSAIRGPIPNYGYTF. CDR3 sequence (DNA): TGCAGTGCAATAAGAGGACCGATTCCTAACTATGGCTACACCTTC.

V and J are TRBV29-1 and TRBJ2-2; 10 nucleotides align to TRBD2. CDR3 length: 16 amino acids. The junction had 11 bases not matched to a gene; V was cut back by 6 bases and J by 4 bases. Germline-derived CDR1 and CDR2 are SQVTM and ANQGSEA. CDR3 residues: CSVGNNLAGATGELFF. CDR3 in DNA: TGCAGCGTCGGAAACAATCTAGCGGGAGCCACCGGGGAGCTGTTTTTT.